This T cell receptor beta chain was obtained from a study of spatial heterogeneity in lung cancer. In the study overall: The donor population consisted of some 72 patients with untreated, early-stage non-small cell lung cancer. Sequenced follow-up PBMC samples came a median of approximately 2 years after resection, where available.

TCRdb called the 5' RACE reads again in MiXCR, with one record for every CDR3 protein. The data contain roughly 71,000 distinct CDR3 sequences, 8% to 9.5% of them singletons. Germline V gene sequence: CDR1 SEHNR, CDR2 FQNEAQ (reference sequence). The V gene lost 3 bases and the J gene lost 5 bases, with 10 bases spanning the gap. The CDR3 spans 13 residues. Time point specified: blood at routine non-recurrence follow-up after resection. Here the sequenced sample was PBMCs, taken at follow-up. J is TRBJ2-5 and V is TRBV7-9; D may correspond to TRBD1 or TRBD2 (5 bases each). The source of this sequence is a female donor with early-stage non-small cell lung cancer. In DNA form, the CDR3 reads TGTGCCAGCAGCTTTGGGGGTGAGGAGACCCAGTACTTC. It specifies CASSFGGEETQYF.